This is a list of T cell receptor beta chains from one sample in a study of T cells in Graves' hyperthyroidism and ophthalmopathy. Each CDR3 protein gets one entry after TCRdb re-called the multiplex PCR reads with MiXCR. The data show around 350,000 distinct CDR3 sequences, about a sixth seen once. Source material: blood. Receptors originate from a woman aged 30 to 39 with Graves' hyperthyroidism that later progressed to Graves' ophthalmopathy. CDR3s include the opening cysteine and the closing phenylalanine or tryptophan. A D gene is named only where the DNA matches it firmly. Clone size appears in some rows only: once, few, many, or a class for an expanded clone.

v_gene	abundance	d_gene	j_gene	CDR3nt	CDR3aa
TRBV5-1	-	-	TRBJ2-7	TGCGCCAGCAGCTTGGAAGGGCAGGGTTGGTCCACCGTGTACGAGCAGTACTTC	CASSLEGQGWSTVYEQYF
TRBV7-9	many	TRBD1	TRBJ1-2	TGTGCCAGCAGCCTAGGCGCGGGGACAGGCTATGGCTACACCTTC	CASSLGAGTGYGYTF
TRBV18	many	TRBD1	TRBJ2-1	TGTGCCAGCTCACCCGGGACAGGGGGATCCAATGAGCAGTTCTTC	CASSPGTGGSNEQFF
TRBV18	many	TRBD1	TRBJ1-5	TGTGCCAGCTCACCTCGGGGACAGATTAATCATCAGCCCCAGCATTTT	CASSPRGQINHQPQHF
TRBV11-2	-	TRBD1	TRBJ1-3	TGTGCCAGCAGCTCCCCGGGACAGGCTGGAAACACCATATATTTT	CASSSPGQAGNTIYF
TRBV7-2	-	-	TRBJ2-2	TGTGCCAGCACCCCGACGGGGACCGGGGAGCTGTTTTTT	CASTPTGTGELFF
TRBV24-1	-	-	TRBJ2-3	TGTGCCACCAGTGACCCTCAACGGGGTCTCACAGATACGCAGTATTTT	CATSDPQRGLTDTQYF
TRBV7-2	-	TRBD2	TRBJ2-2	TGTGCCAGCAGCTCAGCACTAGCTGGAAGCGGGGAGCGGTTTTTT	CASSSALAGSGERFF
TRBV28	many	-	TRBJ1-2	TGTGCCAGCAGTTCAGGGGCATTCTATGGCTACACCTTC	CASSSGAFYGYTF
TRBV28	-	TRBD1	TRBJ1-2	TGTGCCAGCAGTTTGGACGGGGGACAGGGAAACTATGGCTACACCTTC	CASSLDGGQGNYGYTF
TRBV20-1	few	-	TRBJ2-3	TGCACCAATTCGCGTGATACGCAGTATTTT	CTNSRDTQYF
TRBV20-1	once	-	TRBJ1-2	TGCAGTGCTAGAGATGTAACAGCCTCTGGCTACACCTTC	CSARDVTASGYTF
TRBV27	-	-	TRBJ2-7	TGTGCCAGCAGTTTATTTGCGGGCCCGGGGACCTACGAGCAGTACTTC	CASSLFAGPGTYEQYF
TRBV28	many	-	TRBJ1-5	TGTGCCAGCAGTTTACCCGGGACGGACCTAATTTATAGCAATCAGCCCCAGCATTTT	CASSLPGTDLIYSNQPQHF
TRBV20-1	many	TRBD2	TRBJ2-1	TGCAGTGCTGGGAGGCTAGCGGGGGGGCTGTCCTACAATGAGCAGTTCTTC	CSAGRLAGGLSYNEQFF
TRBV20-1	-	-	TRBJ1-1	TGCAGTGCCCCGGGGGGGGGCGAAGCTTTCTTT	CSAPGGGEAFF
TRBV6-1	many	-	TRBJ2-7	TGTGCCAGCAGTTATTTCCACGATCTCTCCTCCGAGCAGTACTTC	CASSYFHDLSSEQYF
TRBV19	-	TRBD1	TRBJ1-5	TGTGCCAGTAGCCTCGACAGGGCAACCCAGCATTTT	CASSLDRATQHF
TRBV19	-	-	TRBJ2-5	TGTGCCAGTAGTCTTTCCGGGCCTAGAGAGACCCAGTACTTC	CASSLSGPRETQYF
TRBV12-3/TRBV12-4	many	TRBD2	TRBJ2-5	TGTGCCAGCAGTTTTTTGAGCGGGAGAGAGACCCAGTACTTC	CASSFLSGRETQYF
TRBV18	many	TRBD2	TRBJ2-3	TGTGCCAGCTCACCCAGGACTAGCGGGGGAGGAGATACGCAGTATTTT	CASSPRTSGGGDTQYF
TRBV2	-	TRBD1	TRBJ2-7	TGTGCCAGCAGGCGGGGACAGGGGGTAACTGGAGAGCAGTACTTC	CASRRGQGVTGEQYF
TRBV5-5	-	-	TRBJ1-5	TGTGCCAGCAGCTCCACAGGCAATCAGCCCCAGCATTTT	CASSSTGNQPQHF
TRBV5-1	-	-	TRBJ2-7	TGCGCCAGCAGCCAGGGGCAGGGGGGTTCTGTCTCGGCCTACGAGCAGTACTTC	CASSQGQGGSVSAYEQYF
TRBV2	many	-	TRBJ2-2	TGTGCCAGCAGTGAGGGGGGGCCCCCCGGGGAGCTGTTTTTT	CASSEGGPPGELFF
TRBV3-1	-	TRBD2	TRBJ2-1	TGTGCCAGCAGGCGGTCTAGCGGGTCCTACAATGAGCAGTTCTTC	CASRRSSGSYNEQFF
TRBV28	many	-	TRBJ1-2	TGTGCCAGCTCGACAGGCTATGGCTACACCTTC	CASSTGYGYTF
TRBV5-1	many	-	TRBJ2-7	TGCGCCAGCAGCTTGGCGAAGTCCTACGAGCAGTACTTC	CASSLAKSYEQYF
TRBV2	many	TRBD2	TRBJ2-1	TGTGCCAGCAGTTCCTTAGCGGGAGTAGACAATGAGCAGTTCTTC	CASSSLAGVDNEQFF
TRBV5-1	-	TRBD2	TRBJ2-1	TGCGCCAGCAGCTTTTGGAGCGGGAGGGCCCCCAATGAGCAGTTCTTC	CASSFWSGRAPNEQFF